This record looks at one TCR beta chain sequence and its context. What it binds is unknown. The data are from a study of HIV-infected patients and healthy controls. cDNA was made from 500 ng RNA using alpha and beta constant primers. Separate chain-specific third strand synthesis with multiplexing indices produced the alpha and beta libraries. All rearrangements within a chain used one primer pair; cDNA molecules carried barcodes. The SP2 site served as the priming point for second strand synthesis. MiXCR, run by TCRdb on the 5' RACE reads, gives a single entry per CDR3 protein. The sample carries some 9,300 distinct CDR3 sequences, roughly 6.1% recorded once. CDR1 and CDR2 from the germline V gene are SQVTM and ANQGSEA. The CDR3 loop spans 13 amino acids. V shed 6 bases, J shed 10 bases, and the junction held 11 bases outside the gene matches. Whole blood was used without fractionation, so all unsorted peripheral T cells were included.

Study observations and caveats: HIV+ repertoires were severely depleted of MAIT alpha-chain CDR3s, unlike healthy controls. HLA types of the donors remained undetermined.

The sequence derives from an adult in good health. Sequenced input: blood. The gene calls are TRBV29-1 and TRBJ2-1, with TRBD2 matching 8 bases. The chain's CDR3 is CSVYFGGAREQFF. CDR3 sequence (DNA): TGCAGCGTCTATTTCGGGGGGGCAAGGGAGCAGTTCTTC.